The T cell receptor (beta chain) under discussion was sequenced for a study of T cell responses to AZD1222 COVID-19 vaccine. Per the germline V gene, CDR1 is SGHRS and CDR2 is YFSETQ. Trimming left V 7 bases short and J 7 bases short, with 15 bases between. The CDR3 is made up of 13 amino acids. Repertoires were generated with immunoSEQ multiplex PCR, while TCRdb's copy carries only in-frame clones and drops some. This table holds about 130,000 clones, 80% to 95% found once. The TCR sequence derives from an adult who received the AZD1222 COVID-19 vaccine. The material sequenced was peripheral blood, taken 28 days after the second AZD1222 dose. The gene calls are TRBV5-1 and TRBJ2-1; D perhaps matches TRBD2 (5 bases). The CDR3 DNA reads as TGCGCCAGCCAAAGCCTTTCGGGGAATGAGCAGTTCTTC. Translating it yields CASQSLSGNEQFF.